This record covers a single T cell receptor beta chain. Its antigen is unknown. This sample is part of a study of cytomegalovirus exposure and HLA in healthy donors. The study's findings and limits: In a later analysis, first-cohort TCR clusters were found to tend to co-occur in the approximately 120 validation repertoires. A list of 164 TCR beta chains associated with cytomegalovirus was given.

V dropped 6 bases and J dropped 2 bases, with 27 bases sitting between them. The CDR3 loop spans 18 amino acids. Looked up from germline, CDR1 is SGDLS and CDR2 is YYNGEE. The donors belonged to the roughly 110-subject validation cohort, separate from the 666-subject first cohort. Some clones are missing from TCRdb's copy, which holds only in-frame ones; the method was immunoSEQ multiplex PCR. This table holds roughly 120,000 clones, about 92% found once. The sample was PBMCs. This clonotype was sampled from a woman aged 18 to 35 in good health and CMV-seronegative. The chain is built from TRBV9 and TRBJ2-7; D is unclear. CDR3 in amino acids: CASTLSRLVCYFTYEQYF. The CDR3 coding sequence is TGTGCCAGCACCCTATCTCGTTTGGTGTGCTATTTCACCTACGAGCAGTACTTC.